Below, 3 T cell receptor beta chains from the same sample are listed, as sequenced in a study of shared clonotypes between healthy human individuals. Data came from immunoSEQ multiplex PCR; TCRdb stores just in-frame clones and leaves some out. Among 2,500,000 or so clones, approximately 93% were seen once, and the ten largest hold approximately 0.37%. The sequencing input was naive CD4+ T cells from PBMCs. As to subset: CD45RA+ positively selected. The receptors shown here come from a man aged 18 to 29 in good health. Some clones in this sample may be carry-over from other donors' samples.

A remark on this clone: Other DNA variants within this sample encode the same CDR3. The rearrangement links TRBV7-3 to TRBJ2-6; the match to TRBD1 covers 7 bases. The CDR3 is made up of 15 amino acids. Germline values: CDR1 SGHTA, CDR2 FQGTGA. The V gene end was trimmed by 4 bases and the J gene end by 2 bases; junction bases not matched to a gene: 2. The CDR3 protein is CASSSQGAGANVLTF. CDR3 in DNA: TGTGCCAGCAGCTCTCAGGGGGCTGGGGCCAACGTCCTGACTTTC.

The CDR3 loop reads CASSWTGGNQPQHF. In DNA form, the CDR3 reads TGTGCCAGCAGCTGGACAGGGGGCAATCAGCCCCAGCATTTT. The chain is built from TRBV7-8 and TRBJ1-5; TRBD1 aligns across 9 bases. The CDR3 consists of 14 residues. The V gene end was trimmed by 4 bases and the J gene end by 2 bases; junction bases not matched to a gene: 0. The germline CDR1 and CDR2 sequences are SGHVS and FQNEAQ.

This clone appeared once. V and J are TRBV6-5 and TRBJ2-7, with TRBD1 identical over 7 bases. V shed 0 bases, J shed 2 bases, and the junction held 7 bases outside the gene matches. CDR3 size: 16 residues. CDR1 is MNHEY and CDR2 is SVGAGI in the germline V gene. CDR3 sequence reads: CASSYSPGQQTYEQYF. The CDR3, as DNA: TGTGCCAGCAGTTACTCCCCGGGACAGCAAACCTACGAGCAGTACTTC.